These T cell receptor beta chains were read from a single sample in a study of Ad26.COV2.S vaccination and SARS-CoV-2 variants. TCRdb's table, derived via immunoSEQ multiplex PCR, lists solely in-frame clones and lacks some. The data show approximately 340,000 clones, 80% to 90% seen once. Source: peripheral blood, taken in a trial of Ad26.COV2.S vaccine versus placebo. The source is a person aged 18-60 years who received the Ad26.COV2.S COVID-19 vaccine or a placebo. Each CDR3 is given with its conserved first and last residue. Each record gives: clone size, D gene, J gene, V gene, CDR3 protein, CDR3 DNA. D genes are given only for firm matches. Not every row has a clone size; where given, it reads once, few, many or a size class.

NA	NA	TRBJ2-6	TRBV24-1	CATSPPWAGANVLTF	TGTGCCACCAGCCCTCCGTGGGCTGGGGCCAACGTCCTGACTTTC
NA	NA	TRBJ1-1	TRBV3-1/TRBV3-2	CASSQRHAPSNTEAFF	TGTGCCAGCAGCCAAAGGCACGCCCCCAGTAACACTGAAGCTTTCTTT
NA	NA	TRBJ1-1	TRBV2	CASAGEVSTEAFF	TGTGCCAGCGCGGGGGAGGTTAGTACTGAAGCTTTCTTT
once	NA	TRBJ2-7	TRBV10-3	CAISDQGGSSYEQYF	TGTGCCATCAGTGATCAGGGCGGGTCCTCCTACGAGCAGTACTTC
NA	NA	TRBJ1-1	TRBV6-2/TRBV6-3	CASSYSGQAGPYTEAFF	TGTGCCAGCAGTTACTCGGGCCAGGCAGGGCCGTACACTGAAGCTTTCTTT
NA	NA	TRBJ1-2	TRBV6-5	CASRDLLYGYTF	TGTGCCAGCCGGGACCTCCTCTATGGCTACACCTTC
NA	TRBD1	TRBJ1-2	TRBV15	CATSSYRGMGGYTF	TGTGCCACCAGCAGTTACAGGGGGATGGGTGGCTACACCTTC
NA	NA	TRBJ2-3	TRBV6-2/TRBV6-3	CASSYVTLSRGDTQYF	TGTGCCAGCAGTTATGTCACTCTCTCTCGTGGAGATACGCAGTATTTT
NA	NA	TRBJ2-4	TRBV6-5	CASSGQNKNIQYF	TGTGCCAGCAGCGGACAGAACAAAAACATTCAGTACTTC
NA	TRBD1	TRBJ1-3	TRBV5-1	CASSTGQGSGNTIYF	TGCGCCAGCAGCACGGGACAGGGTTCTGGAAACACCATATATTTT
NA	TRBD2	TRBJ2-7	TRBV7-9	CASSFGGAAYEQYF	TGTGCCAGCAGCTTCGGGGGGGCCGCTTACGAGCAGTACTTC
NA	NA	TRBJ2-3	TRBV7-9	CASSPTGASTDTQYF	TGTGCCAGCAGCCCCACGGGGGCTAGCACAGATACGCAGTATTTT
NA	TRBD2	TRBJ2-7	TRBV18	CASSRGTTTYEQYF	TGTGCCAGCTCACGAGGGACTACGACCTACGAGCAGTACTTC
NA	NA	TRBJ2-7	TRBV30	CAWSYREGAYEQYF	TGTGCCTGGAGTTACCGTGAGGGGGCCTACGAGCAGTACTTC
NA	NA	TRBJ2-5	TRBV29-1	CSVETSSETQYF	TGCAGCGTTGAAACTAGCTCAGAGACCCAGTACTTC
NA	NA	TRBJ2-2	TRBV4-1	CASSQQRQSTGELFF	TGCGCCAGCAGCCAACAGAGGCAGTCCACCGGGGAGCTGTTTTTT
NA	TRBD1	TRBJ2-2	TRBV15	CATSRGQGNTGELFF	TGTGCCACCAGCAGAGGACAGGGGAACACCGGGGAGCTGTTTTTT
NA	NA	TRBJ2-3	TRBV7-8	CASSLPRVFAARTDTQYF	TGTGCCAGCAGCTTACCCCGTGTGTTTGCGGCCCGCACAGATACGCAGTATTTT
NA	NA	TRBJ1-2	TRBV19	CASSRGLNYGYTF	TGTGCCAGTAGTCGGGGTCTAAACTATGGCTACACCTTC
NA	NA	TRBJ1-6	TRBV5-1	CASSPDGQSNSPLHF	TGCGCCAGCAGCCCCGACGGACAGAGTAATTCACCCCTCCACTTT
NA	NA	TRBJ2-7	TRBV30	CAWRLAGEYEQYF	TGTGCCTGGAGATTAGCAGGGGAATACGAGCAGTACTTC
NA	TRBD2	TRBJ2-7	TRBV5-1	CASSLVSGRGGGEQYF	TGCGCCAGCAGCTTGGTTTCGGGGCGGGGCGGGGGCGAGCAGTACTTC
NA	TRBD2	TRBJ2-7	TRBV2	CASGWGGFEQYF	TGTGCCAGCGGGTGGGGGGGTTTTGAGCAGTACTTC
NA	NA	TRBJ1-4	TRBV18	CASSPAPGGFEKLFF	TGTGCCAGCTCACCGGCCCCCGGGGGCTTTGAAAAACTGTTTTTT
NA	NA	TRBJ2-2	TRBV30	CAWSRGVIVGELFF	TGTGCCTGGAGTAGAGGAGTGATTGTCGGGGAGCTGTTTTTT
NA	TRBD2	TRBJ2-1	TRBV6-2/TRBV6-3	CASSYRGAGDYNEQFF	TGTGCCAGCAGTTACCGGGGCGCGGGAGACTACAATGAGCAGTTCTTC
NA	TRBD2	TRBJ2-1	TRBV29-1	CSVGGLAGGPSYNEQFF	TGCAGCGTTGGAGGACTAGCGGGGGGGCCCTCCTACAATGAGCAGTTCTTC
NA	TRBD2	TRBJ2-3	TRBV19	CASSINAGEGDTQYF	TGTGCCAGTAGTATAAACGCGGGAGAGGGAGATACGCAGTATTTT
NA	TRBD2	TRBJ2-7	TRBV7-2	CASSLGGGRAVYEQYF	TGTGCCAGCAGCTTAGGCGGCGGGAGGGCCGTATACGAGCAGTACTTC
NA	TRBD2	TRBJ2-7	TRBV5-1	CASSLQAGDYEQYF	TGCGCCAGCAGCTTACAAGCGGGGGACTACGAGCAGTACTTC
NA	NA	TRBJ2-6	TRBV4-3	CASSQDYTVWANVLTF	TGCGCCAGCAGCCAAGATTATACAGTCTGGGCCAACGTCCTGACTTTC
NA	TRBD1	TRBJ1-1	TRBV7-6	CASSLEDRGGTEAFF	TGTGCCAGCAGCTTAGAGGACAGGGGTGGCACTGAAGCTTTCTTT
NA	NA	TRBJ2-7	TRBV13	CASSLGRGLYEQYF	TGTGCCAGCAGCCTCGGACGGGGGCTCTACGAGCAGTACTTC
NA	TRBD2	TRBJ2-4	TRBV24-1	CATSDPQRGKNIQYF	TGTGCCACCAGTGATCCCCAGCGGGGCAAAAACATTCAGTACTTC
NA	NA	TRBJ2-7	TRBV4-3	CASSPQLQGHYEQYF	TGCGCCAGCAGCCCCCAACTACAAGGGCACTACGAGCAGTACTTC
NA	NA	TRBJ1-2	TRBV7-2	CASSRDSYGYTF	TGTGCCAGCAGCCGAGACAGCTATGGCTACACCTTC
NA	TRBD1	TRBJ1-2	TRBV9	CASSVVAGGRDGYTF	TGTGCCAGCAGCGTAGTGGCAGGGGGCAGGGATGGCTACACCTTC
NA	TRBD1	TRBJ1-5	TRBV18	CASSQTGGNQPQHF	TGTGCCAGCTCGCAAACAGGGGGCAATCAGCCCCAGCATTTT
NA	TRBD2	TRBJ2-2	TRBV19	CASTGGLAANTGELFF	TGTGCCAGTACCGGAGGACTAGCTGCGAACACCGGGGAGCTGTTTTTT
NA	TRBD2	TRBJ2-1	TRBV7-2	CASSLAPGTSGPYNEQFF	TGTGCCAGCAGCTTAGCTCCCGGGACTAGCGGACCTTACAATGAGCAGTTCTTC
once	NA	TRBJ1-1	TRBV6-5	CASTLWEYEAFF	TGTGCCAGCACCCTATGGGAATATGAAGCTTTCTTT
NA	NA	TRBJ2-5	TRBV7-2	CASSLAPDGGGTQYF	TGTGCCAGCAGCTTAGCCCCGGACGGTGGGGGGACCCAGTACTTC
NA	TRBD1	TRBJ2-7	TRBV19	CDSPAGTGGYEQYF	TGTGATAGCCCTGCCGGGACAGGGGGATACGAGCAGTACTTC